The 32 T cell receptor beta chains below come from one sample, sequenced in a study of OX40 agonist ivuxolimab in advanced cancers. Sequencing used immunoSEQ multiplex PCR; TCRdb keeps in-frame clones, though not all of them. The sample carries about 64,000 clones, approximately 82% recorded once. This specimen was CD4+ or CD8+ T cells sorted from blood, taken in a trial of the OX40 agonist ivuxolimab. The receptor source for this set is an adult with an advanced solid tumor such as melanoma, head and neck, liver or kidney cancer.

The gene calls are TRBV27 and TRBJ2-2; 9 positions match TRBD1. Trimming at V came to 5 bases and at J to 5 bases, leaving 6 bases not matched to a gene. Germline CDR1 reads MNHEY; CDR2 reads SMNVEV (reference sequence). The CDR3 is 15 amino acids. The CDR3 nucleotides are TGTGCCAGCAGTACGCCGACAGGGGGGACCGGGGAGCTGTTTTTT. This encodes CASSTPTGGTGELFF.

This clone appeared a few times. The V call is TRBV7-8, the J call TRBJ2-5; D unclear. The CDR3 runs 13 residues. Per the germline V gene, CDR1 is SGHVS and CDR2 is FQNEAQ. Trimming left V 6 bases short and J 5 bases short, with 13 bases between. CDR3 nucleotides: TGTGCCAGCAGTGGTGGTCCTGGGGAGACCCAGTACTTC. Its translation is CASSGGPGETQYF.

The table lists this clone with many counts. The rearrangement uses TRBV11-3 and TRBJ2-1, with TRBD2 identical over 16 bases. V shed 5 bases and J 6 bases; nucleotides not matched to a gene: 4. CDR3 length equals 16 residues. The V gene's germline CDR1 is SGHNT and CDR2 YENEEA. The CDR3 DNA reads TGTGCCAGCAGCCTAGGGACTAGCGGGGGGGGCAATGAGCAGTTCTTC. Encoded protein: CASSLGTSGGGNEQFF.

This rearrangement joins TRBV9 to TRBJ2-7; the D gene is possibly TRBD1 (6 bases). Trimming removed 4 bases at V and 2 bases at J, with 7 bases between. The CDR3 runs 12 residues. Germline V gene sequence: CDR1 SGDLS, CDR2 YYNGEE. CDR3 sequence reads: CASSRDTYEQYF. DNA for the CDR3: TGTGCCAGCAGCCGGGACACCTACGAGCAGTACTTC.

The CDR3 bases are TGTGCCACCAGCAAAGGACAGGGGCCTAATTCACCCCTCCACTTT. This translates into CATSKGQGPNSPLHF. The V and J genes are TRBV15 and TRBJ1-6; 9 bases map to TRBD1. The V and J ends lost 4 bases and 6 bases, in that order; junction bases with no gene match: 4. This CDR3 region has 15 residues. Germline values: CDR1 LNHNV, CDR2 YYDKDF (reference sequence).

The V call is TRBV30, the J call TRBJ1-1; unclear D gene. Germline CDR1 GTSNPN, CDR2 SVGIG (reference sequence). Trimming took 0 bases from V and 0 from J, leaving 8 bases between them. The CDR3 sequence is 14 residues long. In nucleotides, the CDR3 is TGTGCCTGGAGTGTACAATCCCTGAACACTGAAGCTTTCTTT. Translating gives CAWSVQSLNTEAFF.

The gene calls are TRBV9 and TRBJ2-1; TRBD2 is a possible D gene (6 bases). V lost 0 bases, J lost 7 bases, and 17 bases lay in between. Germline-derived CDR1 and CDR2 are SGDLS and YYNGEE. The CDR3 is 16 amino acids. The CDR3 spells CASSVVGTPGENEQFF. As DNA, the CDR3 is TGTGCCAGCAGCGTAGTCGGGACTCCGGGGGAGAATGAGCAGTTCTTC.

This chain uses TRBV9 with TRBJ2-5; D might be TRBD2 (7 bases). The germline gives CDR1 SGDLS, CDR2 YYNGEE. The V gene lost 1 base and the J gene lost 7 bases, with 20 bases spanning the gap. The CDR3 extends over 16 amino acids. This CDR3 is CASSVNSGGEMSTQYF. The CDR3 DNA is TGTGCCAGCAGCGTAAACTCGGGGGGCGAAATGTCGACCCAGTACTTC. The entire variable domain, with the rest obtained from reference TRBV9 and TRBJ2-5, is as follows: DSGVTQTPKHLITATGQRVTLRCSPRSGDLSVYWYQQSLDQGLQFLIQYYNGEERAKGNILERFSAQQFPDLHSELNLSSLELGDSALYFCASSVNSGGEMSTQYFGPGTRLLVL.

In DNA form, the CDR3 reads TGTGCCAGAAGCTTGGGCTACGAGCAGTACTTC. Translation: CARSLGYEQYF. The rearrangement links TRBV5-3 to TRBJ2-7; D not resolved. TRBV5-3 falls under the ORF class, with uncertain function. The CDR3 covers 11 residues. V was shortened by 0 bases and J by 3 bases, with 1 base between the two germline ends.

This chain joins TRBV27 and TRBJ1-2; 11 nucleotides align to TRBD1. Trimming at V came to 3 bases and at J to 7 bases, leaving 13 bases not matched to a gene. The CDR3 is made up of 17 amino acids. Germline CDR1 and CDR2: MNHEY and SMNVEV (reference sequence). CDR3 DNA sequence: TGTGCCAGCAGTTTCCAAGGACAGGGGGCGAACAGGTTTGGCTACACCTTC. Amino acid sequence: CASSFQGQGANRFGYTF.

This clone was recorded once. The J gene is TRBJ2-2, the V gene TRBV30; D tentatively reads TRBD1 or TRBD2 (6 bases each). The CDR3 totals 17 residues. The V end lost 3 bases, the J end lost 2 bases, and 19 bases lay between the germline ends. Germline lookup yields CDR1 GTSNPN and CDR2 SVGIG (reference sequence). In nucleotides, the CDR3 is TGTGCCTGGAGGGAGGGGGGTAGCGGAACCAACACCGGGGAGCTGTTTTTT. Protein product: CAWREGGSGTNTGELFF. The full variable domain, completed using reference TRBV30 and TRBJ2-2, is SQTIHQWPATLVQPVGSPLSLECTVEGTSNPNLYWYRQAAGRGLQLLFYSVGIGQISSEVPQNLSASRPQDRQFILSSKKLLLSDSGFYLCAWREGGSGTNTGELFFGEGSRLTVL.

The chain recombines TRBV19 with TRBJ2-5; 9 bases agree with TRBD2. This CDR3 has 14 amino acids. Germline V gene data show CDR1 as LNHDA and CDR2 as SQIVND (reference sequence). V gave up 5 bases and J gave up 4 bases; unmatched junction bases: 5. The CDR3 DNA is TGTGCCAGTAGTTGGGCGGGGGGGCCAGAGACCCAGTACTTC. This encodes CASSWAGGPETQYF.

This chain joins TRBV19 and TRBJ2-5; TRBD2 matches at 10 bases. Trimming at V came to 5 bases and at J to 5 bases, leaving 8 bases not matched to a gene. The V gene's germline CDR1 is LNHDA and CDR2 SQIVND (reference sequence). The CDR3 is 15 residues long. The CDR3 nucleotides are TGTGCCAGTAGTCGACCTAGCGGGGGCGGGGAGACCCAGTACTTC. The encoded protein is CASSRPSGGGETQYF.

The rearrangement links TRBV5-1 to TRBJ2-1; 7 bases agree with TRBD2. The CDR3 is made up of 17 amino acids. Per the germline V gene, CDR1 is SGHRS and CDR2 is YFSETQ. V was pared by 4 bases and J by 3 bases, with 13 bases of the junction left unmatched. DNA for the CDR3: TGCGCCAGCAGCGCCCGGTCCGGCGGGGGTATCTACAATGAGCAGTTCTTC. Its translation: CASSARSGGGIYNEQFF.

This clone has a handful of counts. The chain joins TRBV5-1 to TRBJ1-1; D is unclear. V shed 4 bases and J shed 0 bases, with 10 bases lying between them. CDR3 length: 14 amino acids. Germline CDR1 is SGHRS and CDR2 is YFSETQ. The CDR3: CASSLDALNTEAFF. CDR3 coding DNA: TGCGCCAGCAGCCTTGACGCTTTGAACACTGAAGCTTTCTTT. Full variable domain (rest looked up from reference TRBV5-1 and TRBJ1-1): KAGVTQTPRYLIKTRGQQVTLSCSPISGHRSVSWYQQTPGQGLQFLFEYFSETQRNKGNFPGRFSGRQFSNSRSEMNVSTLELGDSALYLCASSLDALNTEAFFGQGTRLTVV.

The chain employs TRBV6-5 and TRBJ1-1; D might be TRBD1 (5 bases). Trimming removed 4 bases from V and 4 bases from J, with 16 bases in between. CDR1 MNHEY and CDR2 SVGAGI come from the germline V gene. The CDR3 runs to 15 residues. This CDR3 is CASSFSPQGFTEAFF. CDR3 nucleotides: TGTGCCAGCAGTTTCTCCCCGCAGGGCTTCACTGAAGCTTTCTTT.

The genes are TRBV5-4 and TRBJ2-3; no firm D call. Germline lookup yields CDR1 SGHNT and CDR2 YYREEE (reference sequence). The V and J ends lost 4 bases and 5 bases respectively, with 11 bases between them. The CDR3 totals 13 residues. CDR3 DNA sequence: TGTGCCAGCAGCATTGAGGCGGAAGATACGCAGTATTTT. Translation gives CASSIEAEDTQYF.

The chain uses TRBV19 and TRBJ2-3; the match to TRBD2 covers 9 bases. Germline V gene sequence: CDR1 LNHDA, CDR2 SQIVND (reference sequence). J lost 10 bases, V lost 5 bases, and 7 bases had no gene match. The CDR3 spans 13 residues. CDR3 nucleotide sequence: TGTGCCAGTAGTGAAGGGACTAGCCGGGCGCAGTATTTT. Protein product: CASSEGTSRAQYF.

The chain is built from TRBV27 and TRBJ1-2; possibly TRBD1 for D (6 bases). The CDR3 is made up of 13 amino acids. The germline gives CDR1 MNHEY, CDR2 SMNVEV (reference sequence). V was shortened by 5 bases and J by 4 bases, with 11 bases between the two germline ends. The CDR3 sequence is CASSPDSLYGYTF. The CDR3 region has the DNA TGTGCCAGCAGTCCGGACAGCCTCTATGGCTACACCTTC.

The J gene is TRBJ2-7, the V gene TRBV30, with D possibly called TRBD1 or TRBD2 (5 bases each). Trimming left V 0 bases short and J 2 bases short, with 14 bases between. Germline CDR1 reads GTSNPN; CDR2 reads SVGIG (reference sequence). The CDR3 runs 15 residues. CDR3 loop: CAWSVLGTSTYEQYF. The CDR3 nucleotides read TGTGCCTGGAGTGTATTGGGGACGTCCACCTACGAGCAGTACTTC.

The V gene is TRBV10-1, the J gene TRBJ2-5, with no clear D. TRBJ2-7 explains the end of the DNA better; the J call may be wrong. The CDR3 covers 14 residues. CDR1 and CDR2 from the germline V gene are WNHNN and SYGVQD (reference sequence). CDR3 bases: TGCGCCAGCAGGAGGTGCAGTTGCTTGTACGAGCAGTACTTC. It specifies CASRRCSCLYEQYF.

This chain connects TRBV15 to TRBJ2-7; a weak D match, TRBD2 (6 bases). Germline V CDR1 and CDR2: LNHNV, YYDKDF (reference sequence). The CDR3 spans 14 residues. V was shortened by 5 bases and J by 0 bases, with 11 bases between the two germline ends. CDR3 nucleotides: TGTGCCACCAGCCCGGGGGTTAGCTCCTACGAGCAGTACTTC. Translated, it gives CATSPGVSSYEQYF.

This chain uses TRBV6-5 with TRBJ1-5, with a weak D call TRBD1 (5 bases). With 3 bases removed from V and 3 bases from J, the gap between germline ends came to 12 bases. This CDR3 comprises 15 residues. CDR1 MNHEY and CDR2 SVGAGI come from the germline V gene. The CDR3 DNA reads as TGTGCCAGCAGTTATTTGAGGGGCGCCAATCAGCCCCAGCATTTT. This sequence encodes CASSYLRGANQPQHF.

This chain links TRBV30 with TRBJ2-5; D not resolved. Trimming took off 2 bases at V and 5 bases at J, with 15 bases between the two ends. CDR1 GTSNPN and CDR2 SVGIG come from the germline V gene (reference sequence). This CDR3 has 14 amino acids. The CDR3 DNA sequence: TGTGCCTGGAGTCTGGGCGGAAGTGGGGAGACCCAGTACTTC. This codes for CAWSLGGSGETQYF.

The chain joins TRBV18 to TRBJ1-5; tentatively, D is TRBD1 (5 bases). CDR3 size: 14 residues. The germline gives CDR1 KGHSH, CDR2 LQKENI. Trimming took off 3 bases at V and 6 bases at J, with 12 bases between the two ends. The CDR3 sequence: CASSPIGAIQPQHF. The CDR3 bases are TGTGCCAGCTCACCCATTGGGGCGATTCAGCCCCAGCATTTT.

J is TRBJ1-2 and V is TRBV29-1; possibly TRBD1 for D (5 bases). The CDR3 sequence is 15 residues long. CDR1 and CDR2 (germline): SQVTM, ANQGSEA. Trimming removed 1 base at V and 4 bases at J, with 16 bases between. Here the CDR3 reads CSVEVAGNPTYGYTF. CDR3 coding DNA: TGCAGCGTTGAAGTTGCAGGGAATCCCACCTATGGCTACACCTTC.

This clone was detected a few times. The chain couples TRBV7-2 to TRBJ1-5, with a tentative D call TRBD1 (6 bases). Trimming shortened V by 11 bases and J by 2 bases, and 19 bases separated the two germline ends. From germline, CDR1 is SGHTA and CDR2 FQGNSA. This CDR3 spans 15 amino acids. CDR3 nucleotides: TGTGCCGCCCGGGGGGGGCAAGTAGGCAATCAGCCCCAGCATTTT. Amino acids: CAARGGQVGNQPQHF.

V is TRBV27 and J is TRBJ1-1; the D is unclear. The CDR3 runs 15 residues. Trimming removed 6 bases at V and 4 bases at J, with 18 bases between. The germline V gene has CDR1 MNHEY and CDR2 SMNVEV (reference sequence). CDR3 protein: CASREDRGSGTEAFF. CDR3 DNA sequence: TGTGCCAGCAGGGAAGACCGGGGAAGTGGCACTGAAGCTTTCTTT.

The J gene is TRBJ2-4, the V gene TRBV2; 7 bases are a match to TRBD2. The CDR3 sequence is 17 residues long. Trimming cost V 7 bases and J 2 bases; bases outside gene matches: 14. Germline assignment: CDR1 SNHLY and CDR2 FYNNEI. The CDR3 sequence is CASTGLLANGPKNIQYF. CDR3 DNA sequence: TGTGCCAGCACGGGATTACTAGCGAATGGACCCAAAAACATTCAGTACTTC.

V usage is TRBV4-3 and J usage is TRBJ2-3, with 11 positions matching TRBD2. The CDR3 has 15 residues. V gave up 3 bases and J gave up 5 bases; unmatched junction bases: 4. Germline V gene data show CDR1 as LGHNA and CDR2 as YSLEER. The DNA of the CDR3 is TGCGCCAGCAGCCAGACTAGCGGGACGGTAGATACGCAGTATTTT. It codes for CASSQTSGTVDTQYF.

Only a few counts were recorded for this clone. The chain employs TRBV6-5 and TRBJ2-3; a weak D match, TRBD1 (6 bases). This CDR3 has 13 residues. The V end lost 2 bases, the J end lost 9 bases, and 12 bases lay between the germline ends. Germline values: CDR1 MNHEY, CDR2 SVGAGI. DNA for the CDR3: TGTGCCAGCAGTTACCTCTCCAGGGGAACGCAGTATTTT. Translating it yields CASSYLSRGTQYF.

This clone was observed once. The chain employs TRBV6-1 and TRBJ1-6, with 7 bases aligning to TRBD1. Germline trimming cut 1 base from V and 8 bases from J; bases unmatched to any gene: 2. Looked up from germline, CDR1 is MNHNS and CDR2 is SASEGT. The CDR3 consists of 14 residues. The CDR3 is CASSEVDRHSPLHF. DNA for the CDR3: TGTGCCAGCAGTGAAGTGGACAGGCATTCACCCCTCCACTTT.